This TCR beta chain emerged from a study of cytomegalovirus exposure and HLA in healthy donors. The V end was cut by 4 bases, the J end by 2 bases, with 15 bases between. The CDR3 spans 15 residues. The germline V gene has CDR1 SGHAT and CDR2 FQNNGV. Overall study results and limits: Earlier analysis yielded a pattern in which most TCR beta V segments were productive about 90% or about 30% of the time. With later analysis, a missense DCLRE1C variant became linked to TCR beta V- and J-gene trimming. The listing of 160 or so TCR beta chains classed them as cytomegalovirus-associated.

About this clone: Its target is unknown.

PCR primers comprised 60 Vbeta and 13 Jbeta primers. In the study's own analysis: Later, roughly 77 million unique TCR beta chains were counted in an analysis, and about 10 million of them were shared. Clones were sequenced by immunoSEQ multiplex PCR, and TCRdb holds only the in-frame ones, with some missing. The DNA was the basis for D and trimming; V, J and clone size are from that table. The top ten clones hold approximately 4.8% of a sample with approximately 170,000 clones, about 77% of them seen once. The TCR sequence derives from a man under 40 in good health and CMV-seropositive. What was sequenced was PBMCs. The rearrangement joins TRBV11-2 to TRBJ2-7; D is possibly TRBD1 (6 bases). The CDR3 DNA follows: TGTGCCAGCAGCTCCCCGGCCAGGGGCCCCTACGAGCAGTACTTC. As protein: CASSSPARGPYEQYF.